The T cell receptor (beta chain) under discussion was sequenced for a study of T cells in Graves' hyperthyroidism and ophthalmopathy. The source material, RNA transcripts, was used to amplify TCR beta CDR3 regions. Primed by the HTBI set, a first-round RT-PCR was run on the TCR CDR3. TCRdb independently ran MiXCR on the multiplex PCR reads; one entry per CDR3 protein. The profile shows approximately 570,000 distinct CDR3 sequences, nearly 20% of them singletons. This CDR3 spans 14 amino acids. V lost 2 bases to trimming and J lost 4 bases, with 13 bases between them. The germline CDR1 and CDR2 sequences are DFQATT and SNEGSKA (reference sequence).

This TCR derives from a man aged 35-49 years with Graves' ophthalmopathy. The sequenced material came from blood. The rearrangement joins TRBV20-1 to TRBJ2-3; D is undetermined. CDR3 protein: CSARKGYNPDTQYF. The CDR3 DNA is TGCAGTGCTAGAAAGGGCTATAATCCAGATACGCAGTATTTT.